The clone carrying this T cell receptor (beta chain) was detected only a few times. CDR3 length equals 16 residues. Trimming removed 5 bases from V and 2 bases from J; junction bases left unmatched: 12. The germline gives CDR1 SGHTA, CDR2 FQGTGA. Data came from immunoSEQ multiplex PCR; TCRdb stores just in-frame clones and leaves some out. The table shows over 150,000 clones, with about 80% occurring only once. This entry comes from a study of blood T cell repertoires in COVID-19. V is TRBV7-3 and J is TRBJ2-7, with 7 nucleotides matching TRBD2. The sequenced sample consisted of peripheral blood. The TCR comes from a woman aged 55-70 years with COVID-19, enrolled during active disease. CDR3 sequence: CASSLRGREPTYEQYF. CDR3 bases: TGTGCCAGCAGCCTCAGAGGGCGGGAGCCGACCTACGAGCAGTACTTC.